Listed here are 11 T cell receptor beta chains from one sample, sequenced in a study of T-cell memory formation after mild COVID-19. TCRdb fed the 5' RACE reads into MiXCR, producing one record per CDR3 protein. The data show about 210,000 distinct CDR3 sequences, 27% seen once. The sample was PBMCs or a T cell subset sorted from them (not recorded which). All receptors come from an adult woman who had mild COVID-19 (a few samples of this study predate the infection). Cell type and time point are not known.

This clonotype appeared a few times. The chain combines TRBV12-3 or TRBV12-4 with TRBJ2-3; 16 bases align to TRBD2. V shed 5 bases and J 8 bases; nucleotides not matched to a gene: 13. The CDR3 is 18 residues long. CDR3 nucleotides: TGTGCCAGCAGTGCCGGGACTAGCGGGGGGGGCTCGGAGGGTACGCAGTATTTT. This gives the protein CASSAGTSGGGSEGTQYF.

This chain joins TRBV6-1 and TRBJ2-7; D is possibly TRBD1 (6 bases). The CDR3 covers 12 residues. Germline CDR1 MNHNS, CDR2 SASEGT. Trimming took 6 bases from V and 7 from J, leaving 13 bases between them. CDR3 region: CASSPTGDEQYF. The CDR3 region has the DNA TGTGCCAGCAGCCCGACAGGCGATGAGCAGTACTTC.

This rearrangement joins TRBV29-1 to TRBJ1-2; the match to TRBD1 covers 7 bases. Per germline, CDR1 SQVTM and CDR2 ANQGSEA. V shed 8 bases and J 4 bases; nucleotides not matched to a gene: 7. The length of the CDR3 is 12 residues. The CDR3 sequence: CSLDRDGYGYTF. The CDR3 DNA reads as TGCAGCTTAGACAGGGATGGCTATGGCTACACCTTC.

The chain combines TRBV12-3 or TRBV12-4 with TRBJ2-7; 12 bases are shared with TRBD1. V shed 5 bases and J 4 bases; nucleotides not matched to a gene: 6. This CDR3 spans 15 amino acids. The CDR3 nucleotides read TGTGCCAGCAGTACGGGACAGGGGGCCGGGTACGAGCAGTACTTC. Protein product: CASSTGQGAGYEQYF.

The J gene is TRBJ1-2, the V gene TRBV11-2, with D unresolved. V dropped 1 base and J dropped 4 bases, with 7 bases sitting between them. The CDR3 is 13 residues long. The germline V gene encodes CDR1 SGHAT and CDR2 FQNNGV. DNA for the CDR3: TGTGCCAGCAGCTTAGGGGTTAGCTATGGCTACACCTTC. Its protein is CASSLGVSYGYTF.

V and J are TRBV27 and TRBJ1-5; 7 bases match TRBD1. Germline assignment: CDR1 MNHEY and CDR2 SMNVEV (reference sequence). There are 13 residues in the CDR3. The trim removed 6 bases at V and 9 bases at J, leaving 8 bases unmatched. For the CDR3, the DNA is TGTGCCAGCAGCGAGACACAGGGGCTGCCCCAGCATTTT. Translated, it gives CASSETQGLPQHF.

This clonotype was recorded at least ten times. The chain recombines TRBV5-1 with TRBJ1-6, with D possibly TRBD1 on 5 matching bases. With 2 bases removed from V and 2 bases from J, the gap between germline ends came to 11 bases. CDR1 SGHRS and CDR2 YFSETQ come from the germline V gene. The CDR3 contains 16 residues. As DNA, the CDR3 is TGCGCCAGCAGCTTCAGGGTAGGGGCCTATAATTCACCCCTCCACTTT. It codes for CASSFRVGAYNSPLHF.

The chain links TRBV27 to TRBJ1-2, with D possibly TRBD1 on 5 matching bases. Germline V gene lookup returns CDR1 MNHEY and CDR2 SMNVEV (reference sequence). The ends were cut back, 5 bases at V and 3 bases at J, with 25 bases in the middle. The length of the CDR3 is 18 residues. DNA for the CDR3: TGTGCCAGCAGTCATCTTGTACAGGTCCCCTCCGAATACTATGGCTACACCTTC. Protein product: CASSHLVQVPSEYYGYTF.

This clonotype has just a few counts. The genes are TRBV11-2 and TRBJ2-2; 11 positions match TRBD1. Per the germline V gene, CDR1 is SGHAT and CDR2 is FQNNGV. This CDR3 region has 17 residues. Trimming took 4 bases from V and 10 from J; bases not matched to a gene: 14. The CDR3 protein is CASSSSSGTGGIVELFF. As DNA, the CDR3 is TGTGCCAGCAGCTCTTCCTCCGGGACAGGGGGGATCGTGGAGCTGTTTTTT.

About this clonotype: One junction end does not reproduce the germline sequence, and a read error may be involved. J is TRBJ2-1 and V is TRBV12-3 or TRBV12-4; 8 bases map to TRBD2. This CDR3 contains 14 residues. The chain's CDR3 is CASSVAGSSPFKFF. CDR3 coding DNA: TGTGCCAGCAGTGTAGCGGGATCTTCCCCATTTAAGTTCTTC.

The V and J genes are TRBV29-1 and TRBJ2-7, with D possibly TRBD1 on 8 matching bases. Germline V gene sequence: CDR1 SQVTM, CDR2 ANQGSEA. This CDR3 region has 14 residues. The V end lost 7 bases, the J end lost 3 bases, and 19 bases lay between the germline ends. The CDR3 spells CSGGGGQGNYEQYF. CDR3 sequence (DNA): TGCAGCGGGGGGGGCGGACAGGGAAACTACGAGCAGTACTTC.